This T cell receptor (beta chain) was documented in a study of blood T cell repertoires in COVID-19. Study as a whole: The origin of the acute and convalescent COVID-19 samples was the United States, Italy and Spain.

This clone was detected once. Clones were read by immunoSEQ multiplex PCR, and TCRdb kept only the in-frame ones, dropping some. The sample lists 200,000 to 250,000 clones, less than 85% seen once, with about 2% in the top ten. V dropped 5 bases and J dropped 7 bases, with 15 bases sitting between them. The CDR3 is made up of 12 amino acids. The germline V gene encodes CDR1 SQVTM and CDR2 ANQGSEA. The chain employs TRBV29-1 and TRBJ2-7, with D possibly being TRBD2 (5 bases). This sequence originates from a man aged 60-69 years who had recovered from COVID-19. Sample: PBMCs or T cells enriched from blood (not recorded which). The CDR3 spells CSVIGLSGEQYF. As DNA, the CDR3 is TGCAGCGTTATAGGCTTATCGGGGGAGCAGTACTTC.